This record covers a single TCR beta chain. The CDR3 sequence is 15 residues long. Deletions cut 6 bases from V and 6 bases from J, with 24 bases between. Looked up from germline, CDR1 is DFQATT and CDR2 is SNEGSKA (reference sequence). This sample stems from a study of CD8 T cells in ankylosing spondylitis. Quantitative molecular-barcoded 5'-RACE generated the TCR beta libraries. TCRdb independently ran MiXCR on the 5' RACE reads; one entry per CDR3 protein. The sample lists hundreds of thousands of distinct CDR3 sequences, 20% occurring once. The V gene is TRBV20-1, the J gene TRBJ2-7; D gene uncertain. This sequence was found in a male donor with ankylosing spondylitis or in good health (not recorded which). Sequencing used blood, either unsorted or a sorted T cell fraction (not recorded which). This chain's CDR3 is CSAEVVQDWVGEQYF. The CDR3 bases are TGCAGTGCAGAAGTGGTGCAAGATTGGGTGGGCGAGCAGTACTTC.